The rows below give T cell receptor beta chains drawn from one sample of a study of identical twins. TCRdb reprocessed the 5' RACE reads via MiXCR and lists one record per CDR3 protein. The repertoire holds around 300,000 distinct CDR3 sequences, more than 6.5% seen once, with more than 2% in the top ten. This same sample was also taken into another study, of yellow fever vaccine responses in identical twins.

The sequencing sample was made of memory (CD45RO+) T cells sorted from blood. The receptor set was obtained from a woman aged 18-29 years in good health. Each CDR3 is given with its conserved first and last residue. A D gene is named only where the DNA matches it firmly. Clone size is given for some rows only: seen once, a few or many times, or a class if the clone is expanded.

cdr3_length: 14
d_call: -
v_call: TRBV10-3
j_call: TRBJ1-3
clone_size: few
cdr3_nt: TGTGCCATCAGTGAGTCGGGGCAGGGAAACACCATATATTTT
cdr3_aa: CAISESGQGNTIYF

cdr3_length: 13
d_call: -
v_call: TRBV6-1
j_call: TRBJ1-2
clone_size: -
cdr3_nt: TGTGCCAGCATTCCCACAGGGACATATGGCTACACCTTC
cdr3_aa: CASIPTGTYGYTF

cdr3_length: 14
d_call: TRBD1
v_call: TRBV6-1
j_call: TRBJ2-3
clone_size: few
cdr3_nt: TGTGCCAGCAGGTCGGGGACAGCCACAGATACGCAGTATTTT
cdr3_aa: CASRSGTATDTQYF

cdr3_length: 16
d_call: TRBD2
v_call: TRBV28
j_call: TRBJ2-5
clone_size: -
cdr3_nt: TGTGCCAGCAGTAGCAGGACTAGCGGGAGACGAGAGACCCAGTACTTC
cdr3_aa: CASSSRTSGRRETQYF

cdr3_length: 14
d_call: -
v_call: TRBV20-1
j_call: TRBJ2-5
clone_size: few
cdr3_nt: TGCAGTGCTCCATACTACAGGGCCAGAGAGACCCAGTACTTC
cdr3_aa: CSAPYYRARETQYF

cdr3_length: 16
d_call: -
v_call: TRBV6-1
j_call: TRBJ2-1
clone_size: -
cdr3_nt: TGTGCCAGCAGCAAGCCCCGCACAAGCTCCTACAATGAGCAGTTCTTC
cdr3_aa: CASSKPRTSSYNEQFF

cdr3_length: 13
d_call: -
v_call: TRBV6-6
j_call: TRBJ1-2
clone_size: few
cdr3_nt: TGTGCCAGCAGTTTAATCTCGACTGGACACGACACCTTC
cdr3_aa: CASSLISTGHDTF

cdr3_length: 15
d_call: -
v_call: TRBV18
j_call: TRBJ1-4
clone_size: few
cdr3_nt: TGTGCCAGCTCACCGCCTGGACAGCAGGGGGAAAAACTGTTTTTT
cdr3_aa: CASSPPGQQGEKLFF

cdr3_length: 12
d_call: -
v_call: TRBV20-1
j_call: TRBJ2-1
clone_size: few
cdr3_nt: TGCAGTGCGATTCAAAACTCCGATGAGCAGTTCTTC
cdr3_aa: CSAIQNSDEQFF

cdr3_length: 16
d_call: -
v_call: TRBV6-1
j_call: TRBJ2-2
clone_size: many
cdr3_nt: TGTGCCAGCAGCCTTCACTCCGTGTGGAACGCCGGGGAGCTGTTTTTT
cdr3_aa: CASSLHSVWNAGELFF

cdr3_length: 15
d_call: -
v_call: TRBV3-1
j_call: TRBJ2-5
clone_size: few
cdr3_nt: TGTGCCAGCAGCCAAGCCCTAGCCACGGGGGAGACCCAGTACTTC
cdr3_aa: CASSQALATGETQYF

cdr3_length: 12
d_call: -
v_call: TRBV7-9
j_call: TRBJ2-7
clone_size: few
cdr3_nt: TGTGCCAGCAGCCCGAGCATAGGCGAGCAGTACTTC
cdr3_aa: CASSPSIGEQYF

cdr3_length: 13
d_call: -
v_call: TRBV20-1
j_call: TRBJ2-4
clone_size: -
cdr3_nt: TGCAGTGCTAGAGAGAGCAGGGGGGATAGTCAGTACTTC
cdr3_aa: CSARESRGDSQYF

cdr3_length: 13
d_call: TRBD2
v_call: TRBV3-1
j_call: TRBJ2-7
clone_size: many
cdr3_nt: TGTGCCAGCCGGACTAGCGAAACCTACGAGCAGTACTTC
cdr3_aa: CASRTSETYEQYF

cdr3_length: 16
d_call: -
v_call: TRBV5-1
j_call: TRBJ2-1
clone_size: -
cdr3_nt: TGCGCCAGCAGCTTGGTAGTGGGGGGGCTTGGAAATGAGCAGTTCTTC
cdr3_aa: CASSLVVGGLGNEQFF

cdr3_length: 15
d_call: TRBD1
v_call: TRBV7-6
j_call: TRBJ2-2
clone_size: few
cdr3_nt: TGTGCCAGCAGCCGCGACAGGGCTAGCACCGGGGAGCTGTTTTTT
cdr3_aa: CASSRDRASTGELFF

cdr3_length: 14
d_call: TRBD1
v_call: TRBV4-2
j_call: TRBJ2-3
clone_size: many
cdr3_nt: TGTGCCAGCAGCAGCGGACAGGGACCAGATACGCAGTATTTT
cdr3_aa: CASSSGQGPDTQYF

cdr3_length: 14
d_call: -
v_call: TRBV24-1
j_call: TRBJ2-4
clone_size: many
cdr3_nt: TGTGCCACCAGTGATTTCTCGCAGCCCAACATTCAGTACTTC
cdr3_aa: CATSDFSQPNIQYF

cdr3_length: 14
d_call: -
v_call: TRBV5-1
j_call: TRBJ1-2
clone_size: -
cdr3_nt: TGCGCCAGCAGCTCCGGGACCCTTAACTATGGCTACACCTTC
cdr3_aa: CASSSGTLNYGYTF

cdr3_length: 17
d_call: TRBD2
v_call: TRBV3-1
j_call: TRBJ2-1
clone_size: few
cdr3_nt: TGTGCCAGCAGCAAGGCTCCGGGACTAGCGGGTTACAATGAGCAGTTCTTC
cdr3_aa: CASSKAPGLAGYNEQFF

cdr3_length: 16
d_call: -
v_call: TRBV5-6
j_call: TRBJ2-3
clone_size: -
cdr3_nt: TGTGCCAGCAGCTCTCGAAAGACAGGATTCGGAGGTACGCAGTATTTT
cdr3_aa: CASSSRKTGFGGTQYF

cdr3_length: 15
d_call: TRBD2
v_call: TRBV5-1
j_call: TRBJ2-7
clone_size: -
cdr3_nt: TGCGCCAGCAGCAAATTAGCGGGAGGGACTGGCGAGCAGTACTTC
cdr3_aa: CASSKLAGGTGEQYF

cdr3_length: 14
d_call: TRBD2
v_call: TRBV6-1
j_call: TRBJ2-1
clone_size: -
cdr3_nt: TGTGCCAGCAGCCAGACTAGCGGGGTCAATGAGCAGTTCTTC
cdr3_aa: CASSQTSGVNEQFF

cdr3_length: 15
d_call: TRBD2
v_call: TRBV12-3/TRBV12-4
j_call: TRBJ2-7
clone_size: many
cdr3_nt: TGTGCCAGTAGGGCGGGAGGGTCCCCCTCCTACGAGCAGTACTTC
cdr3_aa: CASRAGGSPSYEQYF

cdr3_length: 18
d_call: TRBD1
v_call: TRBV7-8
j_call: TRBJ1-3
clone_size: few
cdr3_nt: TGTGCCAGCAGCTTAGCGACTACCGGGACAGGGTCCGGAAACACCATATATTTT
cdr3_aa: CASSLATTGTGSGNTIYF

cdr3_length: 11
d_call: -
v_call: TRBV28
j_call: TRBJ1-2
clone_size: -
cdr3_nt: TGTGCCAGCAGTTCAGGACTGGACTACACCTTC
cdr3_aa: CASSSGLDYTF

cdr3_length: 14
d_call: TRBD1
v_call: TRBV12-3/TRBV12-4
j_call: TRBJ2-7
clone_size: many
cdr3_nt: TGTGCCAGCAGACGGGACAGGGGTCCCTACGAGCAGTACTTC
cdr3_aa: CASRRDRGPYEQYF

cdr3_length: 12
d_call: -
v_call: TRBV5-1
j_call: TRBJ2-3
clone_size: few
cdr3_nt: TGCGCCAGCTCCACCACAACTAATACGCAGTATTTT
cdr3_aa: CASSTTTNTQYF

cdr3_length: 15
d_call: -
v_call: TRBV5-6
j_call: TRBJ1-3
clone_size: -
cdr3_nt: TGTGCCAGCAGCACTACCCGACAGGCTGGAAACACCATATATTTT
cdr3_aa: CASSTTRQAGNTIYF

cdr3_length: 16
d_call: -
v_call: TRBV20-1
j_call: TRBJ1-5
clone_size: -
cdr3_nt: TGCAGTGCTAGAGCCACGATAGGATATGGCAATCAGCCCCAGCATTTT
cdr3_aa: CSARATIGYGNQPQHF

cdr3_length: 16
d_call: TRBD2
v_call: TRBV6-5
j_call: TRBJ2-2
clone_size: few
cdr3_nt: TGTGCCAGCAGTTACTTAGCGGCGGGAGACACCGGGGAGCTGTTTTTT
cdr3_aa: CASSYLAAGDTGELFF

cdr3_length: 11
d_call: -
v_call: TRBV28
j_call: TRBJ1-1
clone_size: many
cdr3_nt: TGTGCCAGCAGTTTCTACACTGAAGCTTTCTTT
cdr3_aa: CASSFYTEAFF

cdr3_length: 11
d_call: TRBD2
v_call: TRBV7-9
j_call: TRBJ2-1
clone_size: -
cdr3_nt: TGTGCCAGCAGCCCGGGACTAGATAAGTTCTTC
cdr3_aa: CASSPGLDKFF

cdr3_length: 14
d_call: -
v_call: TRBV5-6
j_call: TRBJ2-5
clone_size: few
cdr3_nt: TGTGCCAGCAGCTTGGGGACTACCCAAGAGACCCAGTACTTC
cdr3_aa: CASSLGTTQETQYF

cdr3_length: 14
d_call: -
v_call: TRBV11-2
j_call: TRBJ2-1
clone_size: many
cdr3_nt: TGTGCCAGCAGCTTAGGGGTAGAGCGGGATGAGCAGTTCTTC
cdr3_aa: CASSLGVERDEQFF

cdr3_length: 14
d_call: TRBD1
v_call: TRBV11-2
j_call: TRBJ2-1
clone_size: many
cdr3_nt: TGTGCCAGCAGCTTGACAGGGGGAAACAATGAGCAGTTCTTC
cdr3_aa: CASSLTGGNNEQFF

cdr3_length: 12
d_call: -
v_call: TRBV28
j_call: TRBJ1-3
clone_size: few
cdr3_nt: TGTGCCAGCAGTTTACAGCGGAACACCATATATTTT
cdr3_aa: CASSLQRNTIYF

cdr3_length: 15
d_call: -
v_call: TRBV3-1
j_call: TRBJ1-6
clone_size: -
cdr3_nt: TGTGCCAGCAGCCAAGTGGCATCAGTTAATTCACCCCTCCACTTT
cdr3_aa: CASSQVASVNSPLHF

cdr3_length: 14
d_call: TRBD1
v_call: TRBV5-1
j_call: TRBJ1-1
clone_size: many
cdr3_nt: TGCGCCAGCAGCCCGATAGGGGCAGGGGGTGAAGCTTTCTTT
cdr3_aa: CASSPIGAGGEAFF

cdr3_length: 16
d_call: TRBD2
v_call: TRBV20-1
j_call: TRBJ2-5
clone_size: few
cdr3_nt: TGCAGTGCTAGAGGACGAAGCGGGAGCTCCCGAGAGACCCAGTACTTC
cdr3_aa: CSARGRSGSSRETQYF

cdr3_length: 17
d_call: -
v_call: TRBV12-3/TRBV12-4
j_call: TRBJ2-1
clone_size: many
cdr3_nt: TGTGCCAGCAGTTTGGGGACTCTAGGCCCTGGTTACAATGAGCAGTTCTTC
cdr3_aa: CASSLGTLGPGYNEQFF

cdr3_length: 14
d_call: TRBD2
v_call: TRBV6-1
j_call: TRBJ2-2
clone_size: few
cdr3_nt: TGTGCCAGCAGTGAAGGGGGGGGAACCGGGGAGCTGTTTTTT
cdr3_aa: CASSEGGGTGELFF

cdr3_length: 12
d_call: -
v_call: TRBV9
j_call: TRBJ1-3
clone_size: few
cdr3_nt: TGTGCCAGCAGCGTTGCTGGAAACACCATATATTTT
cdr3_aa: CASSVAGNTIYF

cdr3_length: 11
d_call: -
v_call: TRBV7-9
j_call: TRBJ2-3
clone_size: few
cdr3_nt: TGTGCGGGAGAATTTACAGATACGCAGTATTTT
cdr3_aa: CAGEFTDTQYF

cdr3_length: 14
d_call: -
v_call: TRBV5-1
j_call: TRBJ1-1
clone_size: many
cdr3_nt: TGCGCCAGCAGCTTGGAAACAGGGATCACTGAAGCTTTCTTT
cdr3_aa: CASSLETGITEAFF

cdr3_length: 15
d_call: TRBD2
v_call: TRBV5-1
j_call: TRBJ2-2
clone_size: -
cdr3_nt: TGCGCCAGCAGCTTGTTGGCGGGAGGCGGCGGGGAGCTGTTTTTT
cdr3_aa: CASSLLAGGGGELFF

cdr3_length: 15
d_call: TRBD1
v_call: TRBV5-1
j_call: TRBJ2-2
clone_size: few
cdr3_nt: TGCGCCAGCAGCTCCGGGACAGCACTTACCGGGGAGCTGTTTTTT
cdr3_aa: CASSSGTALTGELFF

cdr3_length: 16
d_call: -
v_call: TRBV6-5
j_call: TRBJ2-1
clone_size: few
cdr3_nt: TGTGCCAGCAGTTACTCGAGTGGGGGGGGGCTGGATGAGCAGTTCTTC
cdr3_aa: CASSYSSGGGLDEQFF

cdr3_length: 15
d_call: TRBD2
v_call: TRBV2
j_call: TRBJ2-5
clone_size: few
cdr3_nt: TGTGCCAGCGGTCCGGGCGGGGGGGCCTTGGAGACCCAGTACTTC
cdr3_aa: CASGPGGGALETQYF